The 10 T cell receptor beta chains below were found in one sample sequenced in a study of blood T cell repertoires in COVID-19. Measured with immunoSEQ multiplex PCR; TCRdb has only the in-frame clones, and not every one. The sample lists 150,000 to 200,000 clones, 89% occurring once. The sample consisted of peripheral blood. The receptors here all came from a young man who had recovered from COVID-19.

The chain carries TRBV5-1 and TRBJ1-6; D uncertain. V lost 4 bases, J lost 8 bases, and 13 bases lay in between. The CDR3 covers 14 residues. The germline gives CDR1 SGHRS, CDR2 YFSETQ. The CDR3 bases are TGCGCCAGCAGCCCCTTTGGGAGCGATTCACCCCTCCACTTT. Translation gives CASSPFGSDSPLHF.

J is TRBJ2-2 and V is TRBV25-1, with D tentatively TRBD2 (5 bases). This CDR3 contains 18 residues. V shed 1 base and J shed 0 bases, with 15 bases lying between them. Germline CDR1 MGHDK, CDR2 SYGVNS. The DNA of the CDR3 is TGTGCCAGCAGTGAATCGGGTGGGAGTGGCCCGAACACCGGGGAGCTGTTTTTT. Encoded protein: CASSESGGSGPNTGELFF. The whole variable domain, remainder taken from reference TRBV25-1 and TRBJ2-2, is EADIYQTPRYLVIGTGKKITLECSQTMGHDKMYWYQQDPGMELHLIHYSYGVNSTEKGDLSSESTVSRIRTEHFPLTLESARPSHTSQYLCASSESGGSGPNTGELFFGEGSRLTVL.

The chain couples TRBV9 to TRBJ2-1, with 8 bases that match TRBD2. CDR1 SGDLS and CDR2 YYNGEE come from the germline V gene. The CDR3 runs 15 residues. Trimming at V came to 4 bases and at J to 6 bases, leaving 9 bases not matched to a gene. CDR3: CASSSTAGTSNEQFF. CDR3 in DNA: TGTGCCAGCAGCTCCACCGCCGGGACTAGCAATGAGCAGTTCTTC.

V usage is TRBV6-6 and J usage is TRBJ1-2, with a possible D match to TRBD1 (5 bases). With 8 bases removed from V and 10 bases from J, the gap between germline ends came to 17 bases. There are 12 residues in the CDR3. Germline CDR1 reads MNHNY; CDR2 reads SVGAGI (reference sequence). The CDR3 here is CASQELGGDYTF. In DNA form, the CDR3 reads TGTGCCAGCCAAGAGCTTGGGGGGGACTACACCTTC.

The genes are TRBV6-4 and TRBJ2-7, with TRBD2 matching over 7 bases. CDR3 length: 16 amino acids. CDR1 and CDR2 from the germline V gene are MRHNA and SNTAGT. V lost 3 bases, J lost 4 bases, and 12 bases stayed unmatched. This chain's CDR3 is CASSDMGGWFVYEQYF. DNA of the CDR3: TGTGCCAGCAGTGATATGGGAGGGTGGTTTGTTTACGAGCAGTACTTC.

In nucleotides, the CDR3 is TGTGCCAGCACCTTGAGGGAAAGCTCCTACGAGCAGTACTTC. It encodes CASTLRESSYEQYF. This sequence joins TRBV11-1 and TRBJ2-7; TRBD2 might be the D (5 bases). Germline V gives CDR1 SGHAT, CDR2 FQDESV (reference sequence). This CDR3 comprises 14 residues. Trimming cost V 7 bases and J 0 bases, with 13 bases left between them.

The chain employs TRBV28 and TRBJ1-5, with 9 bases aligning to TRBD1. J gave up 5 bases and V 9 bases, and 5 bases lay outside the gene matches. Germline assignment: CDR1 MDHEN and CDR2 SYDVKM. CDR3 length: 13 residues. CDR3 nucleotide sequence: TGTGCCAGTCGAACAGGGGGCGATCAGCCCCAGCATTTT. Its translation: CASRTGGDQPQHF.

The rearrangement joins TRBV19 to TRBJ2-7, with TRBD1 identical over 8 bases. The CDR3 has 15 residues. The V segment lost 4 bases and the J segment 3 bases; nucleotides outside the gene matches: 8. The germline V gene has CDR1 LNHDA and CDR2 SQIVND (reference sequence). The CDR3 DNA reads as TGTGCCAGTAGTAGTCAGGGACAGGCGATCTACGAGCAGTACTTC. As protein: CASSSQGQAIYEQYF.

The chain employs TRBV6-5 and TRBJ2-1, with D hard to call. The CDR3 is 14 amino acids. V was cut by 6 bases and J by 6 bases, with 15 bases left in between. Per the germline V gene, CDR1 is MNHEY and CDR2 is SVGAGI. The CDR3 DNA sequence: TGTGCCAGCAGACCCTGGCAGGAAGGCAATGAGCAGTTCTTC. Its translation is CASRPWQEGNEQFF.

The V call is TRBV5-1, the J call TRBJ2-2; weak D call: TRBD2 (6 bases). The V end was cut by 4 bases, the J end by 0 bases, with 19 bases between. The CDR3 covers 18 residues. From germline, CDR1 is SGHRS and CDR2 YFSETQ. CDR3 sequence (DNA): TGCGCCAGCAGCAAGATTCAACCGGGACTGGCGAACACCGGGGAGCTGTTTTTT. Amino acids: CASSKIQPGLANTGELFF.